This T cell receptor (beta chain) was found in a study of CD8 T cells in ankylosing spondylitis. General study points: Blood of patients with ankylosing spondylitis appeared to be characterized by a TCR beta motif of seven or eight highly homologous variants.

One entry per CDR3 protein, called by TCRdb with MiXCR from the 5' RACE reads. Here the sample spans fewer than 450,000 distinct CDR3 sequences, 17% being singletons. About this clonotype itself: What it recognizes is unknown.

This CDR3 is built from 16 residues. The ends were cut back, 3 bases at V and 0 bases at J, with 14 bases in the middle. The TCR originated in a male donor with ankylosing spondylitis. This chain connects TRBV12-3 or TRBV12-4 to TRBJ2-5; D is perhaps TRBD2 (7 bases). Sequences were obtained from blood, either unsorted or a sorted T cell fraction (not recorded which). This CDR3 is CASSLGGGLYQETQYF. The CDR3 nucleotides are TGTGCCAGCAGTTTGGGCGGGGGCTTGTACCAAGAGACCCAGTACTTC.